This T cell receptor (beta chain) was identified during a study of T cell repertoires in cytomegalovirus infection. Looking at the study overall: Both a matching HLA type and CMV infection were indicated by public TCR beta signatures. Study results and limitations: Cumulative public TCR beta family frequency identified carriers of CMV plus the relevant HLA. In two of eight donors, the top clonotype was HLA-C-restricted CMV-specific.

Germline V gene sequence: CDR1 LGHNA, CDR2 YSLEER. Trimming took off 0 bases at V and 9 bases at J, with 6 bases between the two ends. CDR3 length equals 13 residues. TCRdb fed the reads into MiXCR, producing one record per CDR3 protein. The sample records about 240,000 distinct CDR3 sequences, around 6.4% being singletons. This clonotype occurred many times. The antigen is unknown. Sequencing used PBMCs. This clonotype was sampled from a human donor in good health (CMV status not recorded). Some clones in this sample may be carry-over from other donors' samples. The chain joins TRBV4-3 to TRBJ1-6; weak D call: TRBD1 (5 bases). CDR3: CASSQEGASPLHF. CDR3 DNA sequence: TGCGCCAGCAGCCAAGAAGGGGCTTCACCCCTCCACTTT.